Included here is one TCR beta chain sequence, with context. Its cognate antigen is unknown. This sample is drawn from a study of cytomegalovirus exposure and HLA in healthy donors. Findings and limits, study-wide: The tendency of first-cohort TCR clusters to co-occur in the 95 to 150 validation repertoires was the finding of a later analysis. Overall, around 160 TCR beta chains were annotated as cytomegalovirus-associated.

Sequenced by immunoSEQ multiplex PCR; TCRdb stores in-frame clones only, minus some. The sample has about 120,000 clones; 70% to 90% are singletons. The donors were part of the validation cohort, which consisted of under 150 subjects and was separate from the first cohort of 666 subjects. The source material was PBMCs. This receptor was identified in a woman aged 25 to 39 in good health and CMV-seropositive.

The CDR3 coding sequence is TGTGCCAGCAGCTTTCCGGGACAGGACTACGAGCAGTACTTC. Amino acid sequence: CASSFPGQDYEQYF. The chain has TRBV7-9 and TRBJ2-7; 8 bases line up with TRBD1. From germline, CDR1 is SEHNR and CDR2 FQNEAQ (reference sequence). This CDR3 contains 14 residues. V shed 3 bases, J shed 3 bases, and the junction held 4 bases outside the gene matches. Full variable domain (missing parts from reference TRBV7-9 and TRBJ2-7): DTGVSQNPRHKITKRGQNVTFRCDPISEHNRLYWYRQTLGQGPEFLTYFQNEAQLEKSRLLSDRFSAERPKGSFSTLEIQRTEQGDSAMYLCASSFPGQDYEQYFGPGTRLTVT.